The next 15 T cell receptor beta chains were all read from a single sample in a study of blood T cells in healthy people across ages. A second about 7 to 12 cycle PCR used barcoded and J-beta primers. TCRdb ran MiXCR on the 5' RACE reads and lists one entry per CDR3 protein. The sample lists roughly 1,800,000 distinct CDR3 sequences, roughly 49% seen once, with 2.1% in the top ten. Sequencing input: blood. These receptors all come from a woman aged 40 to 50 in good health.

This chain joins TRBV7-2 and TRBJ1-4; 7 nucleotides line up with TRBD1. From germline, CDR1 is SGHTA and CDR2 FQGNSA. V shed 5 bases and J 4 bases; nucleotides not matched to a gene: 7. CDR3 length: 15 residues. As DNA, the CDR3 is TGTGCCAGCAGCCTTGGGGGACAGTTTAATGAAAAACTGTTTTTT. This codes for CASSLGGQFNEKLFF.

This clonotype was observed a handful of times. This chain connects TRBV28 to TRBJ2-5; possibly TRBD1 or TRBD2 for D (6 bases each). This CDR3 comprises 14 residues. CDR1 and CDR2 (germline): MDHEN, SYDVKM. V dropped 7 bases and J dropped 6 bases, with 18 bases sitting between them. The DNA for the CDR3 is TGTGCCAGCACTAAAGGAGGGGGAGTAAAGACCCAGTACTTC. This translates into CASTKGGGVKTQYF.

Worth noting for this clonotype: The junction and the germline gene differ at one end; a read error may be behind it. The chain has TRBV28 and TRBJ2-5; D possibly corresponds to TRBD1 (6 bases). Germline lookup yields CDR1 MDHEN and CDR2 SYDVKM. The CDR3 runs to 14 residues. CDR3 in DNA: TGTGTCAGCCGTATCCTCAGGGGACAAGAGACCCAGTACTTC. Translated: CVSRILRGQETQYF.

The CDR3, as DNA: TGTGCCAGCCGCCCCTCCGGATCGGCGTATGGCTACACCTTC. Residues: CASRPSGSAYGYTF. The genes are TRBV27 and TRBJ1-2; D remains ambiguous. This CDR3 has 14 amino acids. The germline gives CDR1 MNHEY, CDR2 SMNVEV (reference sequence). V lost 8 bases and J 5 bases, leaving 18 bases between the germline ends.

The V gene is TRBV6-6, the J gene TRBJ1-2; weak D call: TRBD1 (5 bases). The CDR3 covers 17 residues. V was trimmed by 1 base and J by 4 bases, leaving 19 bases between them. Germline values: CDR1 MNHNY, CDR2 SVGAGI (reference sequence). CDR3 DNA sequence: TGTGCCAGCAGTTACTTGGCAGGGACCGAGCTAATCTATGGCTACACCTTC. This gives the protein CASSYLAGTELIYGYTF.

This clonotype was counted a few times. The J gene is TRBJ1-5, the V gene TRBV20-1; TRBD1 is a possible D gene (5 bases). V was trimmed by 3 bases and J by 6 bases, leaving 12 bases between them. The CDR3 runs 13 residues. Germline-derived CDR1 and CDR2 are DFQATT and SNEGSKA (reference sequence). CDR3 region: CSASAGSLQPQHF. CDR3 nucleotide sequence: TGCAGTGCTAGTGCAGGGTCCCTTCAGCCCCAGCATTTT.

V gene TRBV7-6 combines with J gene TRBJ1-5; D unresolved. This CDR3 is 14 amino acids long. CDR1 and CDR2 (germline): SGHVS, FNYEAQ. V was trimmed by 4 bases and J by 6 bases, leaving 13 bases between them. CDR3 sequence reads: CASSSTVAGQPQHF. The CDR3 region has the DNA TGTGCCAGCAGCTCAACAGTAGCGGGTCAGCCCCAGCATTTT.

The chain links TRBV5-1 to TRBJ1-2; TRBD1 might be the D (5 bases). Trimming shortened V by 0 bases and J by 9 bases, and 12 bases separated the two germline ends. The CDR3 extends over 13 amino acids. The germline V gene encodes CDR1 SGHRS and CDR2 YFSETQ. The CDR3: CASSLDLQASYTF. CDR3 in DNA: TGCGCCAGCAGCTTGGATCTACAGGCCAGCTACACCTTC.

This chain connects TRBV20-1 to TRBJ2-5, with TRBD1 matching over 8 bases. Germline CDR1 and CDR2: DFQATT and SNEGSKA (reference sequence). The length of the CDR3 is 17 residues. V gave up 1 base and J gave up 5 bases; unmatched junction bases: 15. Written as DNA, the CDR3 is TGCAGTGCTAGAGGGATAGGGCCGGGACAGGATGGGGAGACCCAGTACTTC. This sequence encodes CSARGIGPGQDGETQYF.

The chain couples TRBV3-1 to TRBJ2-1; D call uncertain. There are 13 residues in the CDR3. The germline V and J ends were trimmed by 1 base and 10 bases, with 11 bases remaining between them. Per the germline V gene, CDR1 is LGHDT and CDR2 is YNNKEL (reference sequence). The CDR3 bases are TGTGCCAGCAGCCAAGGATCTCTTTGGGAGCAGTTCTTC. It yields the protein CASSQGSLWEQFF.

This clonotype showed up just a few times. The rearrangement joins TRBV24-1 to TRBJ2-1; 10 nucleotides line up with TRBD1. This CDR3 contains 16 residues. Unmatched junction bases numbered 4, after V lost 3 bases and J lost 3 bases. The germline V gene has CDR1 KGHDR and CDR2 SFDVKD. The chain's CDR3 is CATSDPRTGGYNEQFF. Written as DNA, the CDR3 is TGTGCCACCAGTGATCCGAGGACAGGGGGCTACAATGAGCAGTTCTTC.

V usage is TRBV7-9 and J usage is TRBJ2-5, with D unclear. V gave up 1 base and J gave up 7 bases, with 13 bases separating them. Germline assignment: CDR1 SEHNR and CDR2 FQNEAQ (reference sequence). The CDR3 consists of 14 residues. Written as DNA, the CDR3 is TGTGCCAGCAGCTTAGACACCGGGTTTGCGACCCAGTACTTC. It is translated as CASSLDTGFATQYF.

In its sample, this clonotype was seen a few times. The chain uses TRBV4-1 and TRBJ1-2; D unclear. Germline V gene sequence: CDR1 MGHRA, CDR2 YSYEKL. This CDR3 contains 15 residues. V lost 0 bases and J 4 bases, leaving 12 bases between the germline ends. The CDR3 loop reads CASSQDLGSPYGYTF. CDR3 sequence (DNA): TGCGCCAGCAGCCAAGATTTGGGCAGCCCCTATGGCTACACCTTC.

This rearrangement joins TRBV6-4 to TRBJ2-7, with 9 nucleotides matching TRBD1. With V trimmed by 6 bases and J by 6 bases, 6 bases remained unmatched. CDR3 size: 13 residues. Germline CDR1 and CDR2: MRHNA and SNTAGT. The CDR3 here is CASSRDRESEQYF. DNA of the CDR3: TGTGCCAGCAGCCGGGACAGGGAGTCCGAGCAGTACTTC.

The chain combines TRBV3-1 with TRBJ1-2; a weak D match, TRBD1 (5 bases). CDR3 length: 15 amino acids. V was clipped by 9 bases and J by 2 bases, with 19 bases between them. Germline values: CDR1 LGHDT, CDR2 YNNKEL (reference sequence). The chain's CDR3 is CASSSIGGGNYGYTF. The CDR3 nucleotides are TGTGCCAGTTCGAGTATCGGGGGGGGGAACTATGGCTACACCTTC. Full variable domain (missing parts from reference TRBV3-1 and TRBJ1-2): DTAVSQTPKYLVTQMGNDKSIKCEQNLGHDTMYWYKQDSKKFLKIMFSYNNKELIINETVPNRFSPKSPDKAHLNLHINSLELGDSAVYFCASSSIGGGNYGYTFGSGTRLTVV.